The 14 T cell receptor beta chains reported below all come from one sample, sequenced in a study of blood T cell repertoires in COVID-19. Profiling relied on immunoSEQ multiplex PCR, and the TCRdb table lists in-frame clones only, not all of them. There are around 26,000 clones in the sample; roughly 89% occur only once, and 4.9% lies in the top ten. Sequencing was carried out using peripheral blood. The receptor set was obtained from a man aged 65-85 years with active COVID-19.

J is TRBJ1-5 and V is TRBV30, with D possibly being TRBD1 (6 bases). V was pared by 2 bases and J by 4 bases, with 12 bases between. Germline assignment: CDR1 GTSNPN and CDR2 SVGIG (reference sequence). The CDR3 runs to 14 residues. This chain's CDR3 is CAWSRGGGNQPQHF. CDR3 sequence (DNA): TGTGCCTGGAGTAGGGGGGGCGGAAATCAGCCCCAGCATTTT. Complete variable domain (other parts from reference TRBV30 and TRBJ1-5): SQTIHQWPATLVQPVGSPLSLECTVEGTSNPNLYWYRQAAGRGLQLLFYSVGIGQISSEVPQNLSASRPQDRQFILSSKKLLLSDSGFYLCAWSRGGGNQPQHFGDGTRLSIL.

This chain uses TRBV4-1 with TRBJ2-5; D unclear. V shed 1 base and J shed 3 bases, with 15 bases lying between them. From germline, CDR1 is MGHRA and CDR2 YSYEKL. The CDR3 length is 16 residues. This CDR3 reads CASSQVAARIEETQYF. The CDR3 nucleotides read TGCGCCAGCAGCCAAGTTGCGGCCCGGATTGAAGAGACCCAGTACTTC.

V is TRBV5-1 and J is TRBJ1-1; possibly TRBD1 for D (5 bases). Germline CDR1 SGHRS, CDR2 YFSETQ. CDR3 length: 14 residues. With 4 bases removed from V and 1 base from J, the gap between germline ends came to 11 bases. As DNA, the CDR3 is TGCGCCAGCAGCGTTGAACAGGCGAACACTGAAGCTTTCTTT. Protein sequence: CASSVEQANTEAFF.

V is TRBV7-9 and J is TRBJ2-3, with D possibly being TRBD1 (6 bases). V dropped 2 bases and J dropped 3 bases, with 15 bases sitting between them. In germline, CDR1 is SEHNR, CDR2 FQNEAQ (reference sequence). This CDR3 has 16 residues. The CDR3 coding sequence is TGTGCCAGCAGCTTATCCCGGAGACAGGCGACAGATACGCAGTATTTT. Its translation is CASSLSRRQATDTQYF.

The rearrangement uses TRBV5-6 and TRBJ2-1; TRBD2 matches 11 bases. Germline CDR1 SGHDT, CDR2 YYEEEE. V dropped 6 bases and J dropped 7; count of bases not matched to a gene: 12. This CDR3 comprises 16 residues. CDR3 sequence (DNA): TGTGCCAGCACGATTATAGCGGGGGGGCGGAGGAATGAGCAGTTCTTC. This gives the protein CASTIIAGGRRNEQFF.

This chain links TRBV9 with TRBJ1-4; D might be TRBD1 (5 bases). This CDR3 is 15 amino acids long. Germline loops: CDR1 SGDLS, CDR2 YYNGEE. Deletions cut 0 bases from V and 7 bases from J, with 13 bases between. Here the CDR3 reads CASSVDWGPSEKLFF. DNA for the CDR3: TGTGCCAGCAGCGTAGACTGGGGCCCTAGTGAAAAACTGTTTTTT.

The rearrangement joins TRBV18 to TRBJ2-3; 7 positions agree with TRBD2. Germline V gene sequence: CDR1 KGHSH, CDR2 LQKENI. Trimming at V came to 3 bases and at J to 8 bases, leaving 5 bases not matched to a gene. The CDR3 is made up of 13 amino acids. CDR3 bases: TGTGCCAGCTCACCCCGGGGGGAAGGTACGCAGTATTTT. Translating gives CASSPRGEGTQYF.

The rearrangement links TRBV5-1 to TRBJ1-1, with 8 positions matching TRBD1. V lost 5 bases to trimming and J lost 1 base; unmatched junction nucleotides: 4. The CDR3 covers 14 residues. Per the germline V gene, CDR1 is SGHRS and CDR2 is YFSETQ. The chain's CDR3 is CASRPDRGNTEAFF. The CDR3 DNA is TGCGCCAGCAGGCCCGACAGGGGGAACACTGAAGCTTTCTTT. Variable domain in full (rest from reference TRBV5-1 and TRBJ1-1): KAGVTQTPRYLIKTRGQQVTLSCSPISGHRSVSWYQQTPGQGLQFLFEYFSETQRNKGNFPGRFSGRQFSNSRSEMNVSTLELGDSALYLCASRPDRGNTEAFFGQGTRLTVV.

The gene calls are TRBV7-6 and TRBJ2-1, with TRBD2 as a possible D gene (5 bases). The CDR3 is 15 amino acids. Trimming stripped 5 bases from V and 10 bases from J, with 21 bases between. Germline CDR1 reads SGHVS; CDR2 reads FNYEAQ. CDR3 in amino acids: CASSPGLGPQSEQFF. Here the CDR3 DNA reads TGTGCCAGCAGCCCTGGACTGGGCCCACAATCCGAGCAGTTCTTC.

The V and J genes are TRBV4-3 and TRBJ1-2; 7 bases are shared with TRBD1. The CDR3 runs 17 residues. Germline values: CDR1 LGHNA, CDR2 YSLEER. After removal of 0 bases from V and 5 bases from J, the junction contained 12 bases not matched to a gene. CDR3 coding DNA: TGCGCCAGCAGCCAAGATCGAAGAGAGGGACAGAAATATGGCTACACCTTC. Translation gives CASSQDRREGQKYGYTF.

This clone turned up a few times. This chain connects TRBV14 to TRBJ1-4; 8 bases align to TRBD1. The CDR3 is 14 residues long. Germline V gene data show CDR1 as SGHDN and CDR2 as FVKESK. J gave up 7 bases and V 4 bases, and 5 bases lay outside the gene matches. The CDR3 DNA reads as TGTGCCAGCAGCCGGGACAGGCGAGGTGAAAAACTGTTTTTT. This translates into CASSRDRRGEKLFF.

The rearrangement joins TRBV5-1 to TRBJ1-6, with 8 bases matching TRBD1. Trimming removed 2 bases from V and 6 bases from J; junction bases left unmatched: 7. Germline V gene data show CDR1 as SGHRS and CDR2 as YFSETQ. This CDR3 spans 16 amino acids. CDR3 nucleotides: TGCGCCAGCAGCTTTGGTCAGGGGGCTGGTAATTCACCCCTCCACTTT. Its translation: CASSFGQGAGNSPLHF.

V usage is TRBV2 and J usage is TRBJ2-1; the D is unclear. Trimming cost V 9 bases and J 0 bases, with 9 bases left between them. The CDR3 is made up of 13 amino acids. Germline values: CDR1 SNHLY, CDR2 FYNNEI. CDR3 in DNA: TGTGCCAGTCACCTGAGCTCCTACAATGAGCAGTTCTTC. Protein product: CASHLSSYNEQFF.

The chain employs TRBV12-3 or TRBV12-4 and TRBJ1-1; 8 positions match TRBD1. CDR3 size: 12 residues. After removal of 5 bases from V and 9 bases from J, the junction contained 5 bases not matched to a gene. The CDR3 region has the DNA TGTGCCAGCAGTCCAGGACAGGGCCAAGCTTTCTTT. Protein: CASSPGQGQAFF.